The clone carrying this T cell receptor beta chain was counted between two and nine times. This sample is drawn from a study of patients and donors after allogeneic stem cell transplantation. V was shortened by 3 bases and J by 2 bases, with 17 bases between the two germline ends. The CDR3 loop spans 16 amino acids. CDR1 is DFQATT, CDR2 SNEGSKA, per germline (reference sequence). TCRdb redid the calling of the RT-PCR reads with MiXCR, one entry per CDR3 protein. The sample consists of 400,000 to 500,000 distinct CDR3 sequences, approximately 16% of them appearing once. Source material: blood, either unsorted or a sorted T cell fraction (not recorded which). The chain has TRBV20-1 and TRBJ1-5; possible D gene TRBD1, 5 bases. This TCR derives from a human donor who was either an allogeneic HSCT recipient or a stem cell or donor lymphocyte infusion donor (not recorded which). It is not recorded whose cells these are; they may come from a transplant donor. CDR3 coding DNA: TGCAGTGCTAGCGGGCAGGGCCCTTTGGGCAATCAGCCCCAGCATTTT. It translates to CSASGQGPLGNQPQHF.